This T cell receptor (beta chain) was identified in a study of blood T cells in healthy people across ages. This CDR3 contains 14 residues. From germline, CDR1 is SGHKS and CDR2 YYEKEE (reference sequence). Trimming shortened V by 2 bases and J by 10 bases, and 13 bases separated the two germline ends. The second PCR ran roughly 6 to 12 cycles with a sample-barcoded 5' primer and J-beta primers. From the 5' RACE reads, TCRdb called clonotypes with MiXCR, one entry per CDR3 protein. The sample carries roughly 1.6 million distinct CDR3 sequences, about 35% recorded once. V is TRBV5-5 and J is TRBJ1-6; D possibly corresponds to TRBD1 (5 bases). The origin of this receptor is a woman aged 30 to 39 in good health. Sequencing used blood. The CDR3 nucleotides are TGTGCCAGCAGCTTACAAGGGGAAGGATCACCCCTCCACTTT. It translates to CASSLQGEGSPLHF.